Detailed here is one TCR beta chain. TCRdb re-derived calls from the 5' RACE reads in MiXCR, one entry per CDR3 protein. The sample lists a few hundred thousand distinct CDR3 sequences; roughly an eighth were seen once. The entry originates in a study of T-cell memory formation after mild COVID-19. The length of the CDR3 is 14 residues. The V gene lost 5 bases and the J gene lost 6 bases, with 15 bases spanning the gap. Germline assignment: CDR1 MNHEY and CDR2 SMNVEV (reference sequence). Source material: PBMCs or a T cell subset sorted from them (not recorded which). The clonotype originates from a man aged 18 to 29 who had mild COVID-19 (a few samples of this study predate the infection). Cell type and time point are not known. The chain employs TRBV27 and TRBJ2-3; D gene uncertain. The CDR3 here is CASSPYGPGDTQYF. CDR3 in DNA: TGTGCCAGCAGTCCCTACGGACCCGGTGATACGCAGTATTTT.